A single sample is the source of the 22 T cell receptor beta chains below, sequenced in a study of OX40 agonist ivuxolimab in advanced cancers. TCRdb's copy holds only in-frame clones and misses some; the assay was immunoSEQ multiplex PCR. The data contain 51,000 or so clones, approximately 85% of them singletons. The specimen comprised CD4+ or CD8+ T cells sorted from blood, sampled in a trial of the OX40 agonist ivuxolimab. These TCRs come from an adult with an advanced solid tumor such as melanoma, head and neck, liver or kidney cancer.

V is TRBV30 and J is TRBJ1-5; D not resolved. The CDR3 spans 15 residues. The germline V and J ends were trimmed by 2 bases and 2 bases, with 13 bases remaining between them. The germline gives CDR1 GTSNPN, CDR2 SVGIG (reference sequence). The chain's CDR3 is CAWSPAISGNQPQHF. As DNA, the CDR3 is TGTGCCTGGAGTCCGGCTATCTCAGGCAATCAGCCCCAGCATTTT.

The chain is built from TRBV5-1 and TRBJ1-1; tentatively, D is TRBD1 (6 bases). The CDR3 consists of 17 residues. Trimming cost V 3 bases and J 1 base, with 19 bases left between them. Germline CDR1 reads SGHRS; CDR2 reads YFSETQ. The CDR3: CASSSTLGTTKNTEAFF. CDR3 bases: TGCGCCAGCAGCTCCACGCTCGGGACAACTAAGAACACTGAAGCTTTCTTT.

In its sample, this clone was seen a few times. The chain has TRBV19 and TRBJ1-5; 7 nucleotides agree with TRBD1. Looked up from germline, CDR1 is LNHDA and CDR2 is SQIVND (reference sequence). The trim removed 9 bases at V and 3 bases at J, leaving 5 bases unmatched. This CDR3 contains 13 residues. This chain's CDR3 is CASTGAANQPQHF. For the CDR3, the DNA is TGTGCCAGCACAGGGGCGGCCAATCAGCCCCAGCATTTT.

This clone was counted only a few times. V is TRBV7-6 and J is TRBJ2-1; D gene uncertain. CDR1 is SGHVS, CDR2 FNYEAQ, per germline. Trimming removed 5 bases at V and 5 bases at J, with 10 bases between. The CDR3 contains 13 residues. CDR3 residues: CASSTNQNNEQFF. In DNA form, the CDR3 reads TGTGCCAGCAGCACGAACCAAAACAATGAGCAGTTCTTC.

This clone was seen a handful of times. The V and J genes are TRBV7-2 and TRBJ2-7, with no clear D. V shed 1 base and J shed 2 bases, with 9 bases lying between them. CDR3 length: 14 amino acids. Per the germline V gene, CDR1 is SGHTA and CDR2 is FQGNSA. This chain's CDR3 is CASSLDRVTYEQYF. The CDR3, as DNA: TGTGCCAGCAGCTTAGACCGGGTCACCTACGAGCAGTACTTC.

The rearrangement uses TRBV6-1 and TRBJ1-5; perhaps TRBD1 as D (5 bases). This CDR3 is 14 amino acids long. Germline assignment: CDR1 MNHNS and CDR2 SASEGT. Trimming took off 1 base at V and 7 bases at J, with 11 bases between the two ends. The CDR3 here is CASSEVAGWQPQHF. For the CDR3, the DNA is TGTGCCAGCAGTGAAGTGGCAGGGTGGCAGCCCCAGCATTTT.

CDR3 nucleotide sequence: TGTGCCAGCAGTGGCCGCCCTCAGGGAAATGAGCAGTACTTC. Translating gives CASSGRPQGNEQYF. V is TRBV6-1 and J is TRBJ2-7, with D tentatively TRBD1 (5 bases). This CDR3 comprises 14 residues. Trimming removed 4 bases at V and 7 bases at J, with 17 bases between. Germline assignment: CDR1 MNHNS and CDR2 SASEGT.

The chain joins TRBV2 to TRBJ2-2; tentatively, D is TRBD1 (6 bases). The germline CDR1 and CDR2 sequences are SNHLY and FYNNEI. The CDR3 spans 14 residues. V was shortened by 7 bases and J by 5 bases, with 14 bases between the two germline ends. The CDR3 DNA sequence: TGTGCCAGCACCCTAACAGGGATAACCGGGGAGCTGTTTTTT. This codes for CASTLTGITGELFF.

The chain has TRBV9 and TRBJ2-1; 8 bases line up with TRBD2. With 2 bases clipped from V and 0 bases from J, the junction kept 1 base outside the gene matches. CDR1 is SGDLS and CDR2 is YYNGEE in the germline V gene. CDR3 length equals 15 residues. The CDR3 nucleotides are TGTGCCAGCAGCGTCAGCGGGAGCTCCTACAATGAGCAGTTCTTC. This sequence encodes CASSVSGSSYNEQFF. The full variable domain, rest sourced from reference TRBV9 and TRBJ2-1, is DSGVTQTPKHLITATGQRVTLRCSPRSGDLSVYWYQQSLDQGLQFLIQYYNGEERAKGNILERFSAQQFPDLHSELNLSSLELGDSALYFCASSVSGSSYNEQFFGPGTRLTVL.

This clone was seen once. The V gene is TRBV10-2, the J gene TRBJ2-3, with a possible D match to TRBD1 (6 bases). V lost 7 bases and J 7 bases, leaving 15 bases between the germline ends. The CDR3 sequence is 13 residues long. Germline V lookup: CDR1 WSHSY, CDR2 SAAADI. The CDR3 region is CASTAGDKNTQYF. The CDR3 bases are TGCGCCAGCACTGCAGGGGATAAGAATACGCAGTATTTT.

This clone was seen a handful of times. V is TRBV7-6 and J is TRBJ2-5; TRBD2 might be the D (6 bases). The CDR3 contains 14 residues. Germline CDR1 and CDR2: SGHVS and FNYEAQ. The V and J ends lost 5 bases and 2 bases respectively, with 12 bases between them. CDR3 DNA: TGTGCCAGCAGCATGGGCGGGGTACAAGAGACCCAGTACTTC. It codes for CASSMGGVQETQYF. The full variable domain, completed using reference TRBV7-6 and TRBJ2-5, is GAGVSQSPRYKVTKRGQDVALRCDPISGHVSLYWYRQALGQGPEFLTYFNYEAQQDKSGLPNDRFSAERPEGSISTLTIQRTEQRDSAMYRCASSMGGVQETQYFGPGTRLLVL.

The chain carries TRBV10-1 and TRBJ2-7, with 8 bases fitting TRBD2. The ends lost 3 bases at V and 3 bases at J; junction bases unmatched: 1. This CDR3 contains 13 residues. Looked up from germline, CDR1 is WNHNN and CDR2 is SYGVQD (reference sequence). This CDR3 reads CASSDREGYEQYF. CDR3 coding DNA: TGCGCCAGCAGTGATCGGGAGGGCTACGAGCAGTACTTC.

The rearrangement uses TRBV11-2 and TRBJ2-7, with 9 positions matching TRBD2. The CDR3 sequence is 15 residues long. Trimming removed 4 bases from V and 2 bases from J; junction bases left unmatched: 6. Germline V CDR1 and CDR2: SGHAT, FQNNGV. The CDR3, as DNA: TGTGCCAGCAGCTCCATTAGCGGGGGTACCTACGAGCAGTACTTC. Translated, it gives CASSSISGGTYEQYF.

The V call is TRBV5-1, the J call TRBJ1-2, with D perhaps matching TRBD1 (5 bases). The germline V and J ends were trimmed by 0 bases and 4 bases, with 19 bases remaining between them. Per germline, CDR1 SGHRS and CDR2 YFSETQ. The length of the CDR3 is 17 residues. Written as DNA, the CDR3 is TGCGCCAGCAGCTTGGTTGGGACGGCGGCCGGGTTCTATGGCTACACCTTC. It codes for CASSLVGTAAGFYGYTF.

This sequence joins TRBV14 and TRBJ1-1; possibly TRBD1 for D (5 bases). The ends were cut back, 5 bases at V and 0 bases at J, with 7 bases in the middle. The CDR3 is made up of 13 amino acids. The germline gives CDR1 SGHDN, CDR2 FVKESK. The CDR3 reads CASSVGLNTEAFF. As DNA, the CDR3 is TGTGCCAGCAGCGTGGGGCTGAACACTGAAGCTTTCTTT. Combining the CDR3 with reference TRBV14 and TRBJ1-1 gives the whole variable domain EAGVTQFPSHSVIEKGQTVTLRCDPISGHDNLYWYRRVMGKEIKFLLHFVKESKQDESGMPNNRFLAERTGGTYSTLKVQPAELEDSGVYFCASSVGLNTEAFFGQGTRLTVV.

This rearrangement joins TRBV2 to TRBJ2-3; 8 positions match TRBD2. This CDR3 is built from 14 residues. J lost 4 bases, V lost 9 bases, and 9 bases had no gene match. The V gene's germline CDR1 is SNHLY and CDR2 FYNNEI. This CDR3 is CASRERESSDTQYF. The DNA of the CDR3 is TGTGCCAGTAGAGAGCGGGAGAGCTCAGATACGCAGTATTTT.

The chain couples TRBV11-2 to TRBJ2-2; the match to TRBD1 covers 9 bases. The CDR3 extends over 14 amino acids. Germline V lookup: CDR1 SGHAT, CDR2 FQNNGV. The V and J ends lost 6 bases and 5 bases, in that order; junction bases with no gene match: 4. The CDR3: CASRPTGGTGELFF. For the CDR3, the DNA is TGTGCCAGCAGGCCGACAGGGGGGACCGGGGAGCTGTTTTTT.

This clone was counted a single time. The chain uses TRBV28 and TRBJ2-7; either TRBD1 or TRBD2 may fit D (6 bases each). The CDR3 is 13 residues long. Germline values: CDR1 MDHEN, CDR2 SYDVKM. The V gene lost 2 bases and the J gene lost 6 bases, with 11 bases spanning the gap. The CDR3 sequence is CASSLGGGGEQYF. The CDR3 coding sequence is TGTGCCAGCAGTTTAGGCGGAGGGGGCGAGCAGTACTTC.

This clone was seen a single time. This chain joins TRBV29-1 and TRBJ1-1; 10 bases agree with TRBD1. Germline loops: CDR1 SQVTM, CDR2 ANQGSEA. The J segment lost 2 bases and the V segment lost 5 bases, leaving 5 bases of the junction unmatched. This CDR3 comprises 14 residues. The DNA for the CDR3 is TGCAGCGTTCGGACAGGGGGGATTAACACTGAAGCTTTCTTT. The encoded protein is CSVRTGGINTEAFF.

This chain connects TRBV7-8 to TRBJ1-3, with no clear D. The ends were cut back, 7 bases at V and 4 bases at J, with 11 bases in the middle. Germline V gene lookup returns CDR1 SGHVS and CDR2 FQNEAQ. This CDR3 has 13 amino acids. In DNA, the CDR3 is TGTGCCAGCACCCTTGCGTTGGGAAACACCATATATTTT. Amino acids: CASTLALGNTIYF.

The chain combines TRBV2 with TRBJ1-5; no definite D call. Germline-derived CDR1 and CDR2 are SNHLY and FYNNEI. Trimming took 8 bases from V and 5 from J, leaving 22 bases between them. The CDR3 spans 16 residues. The chain's CDR3 is CASSTGQRSIYQPQHF. The CDR3 nucleotides are TGTGCCAGCTCGACTGGTCAACGGTCCATCTATCAGCCCCAGCATTTT. Drawing the rest from reference TRBV2 and TRBJ1-5, the complete variable domain is EPEVTQTPSHQVTQMGQEVILRCVPISNHLYFYWYRQILGQKVEFLVSFYNNEISEKSEIFDDQFSVERPDGSNFTLKIRSTKLEDSAMYFCASSTGQRSIYQPQHFGDGTRLSIL.

This chain uses TRBV21-1 with TRBJ2-6; the D call TRBD1 from the table was never checked on the DNA. TRBV21-1 is a pseudogene segment. There are 16 residues in the CDR3. Here the CDR3 reads CARGDRGVPGANVLTF. Written as DNA, the CDR3 is TGTGCCAGGGGGGACAGGGGGGTCCCTGGGGCCAACGTCCTGACTTTC.